Listed below are T cell receptor beta chains from one sample, sequenced in a study of blood T cell repertoires in COVID-19. Assay: immunoSEQ multiplex PCR; the TCRdb copy retains only in-frame clones and omits some. The table lists 120,000 to 150,000 clones, around 90% of them singletons. The sample consisted of peripheral blood. All receptors come from a human donor in a cohort sampled during active COVID-19. The CDR3 runs from the conserved cysteine through the conserved F or W. Size tells how often a clone was seen (once, few, many) or the class of an expanded clone, and some rows leave it out.

>TRBJ2-1|-|TRBV3-1/TRBV3-2
CASSQVADNEQFF
>TRBJ1-3|few|TRBV19
CASSSPGQAISGNTIYF
>TRBJ2-2|-|TRBV11-3
CASSPTLAGDTGELFF
>TRBJ2-5|-|TRBV6-1
CASSEVRRETQYF
>TRBJ2-1|-|TRBV7-8
CASSLAVIREQFF
>TRBJ2-7|-|TRBV5-8
CASSWGPEGYEQYF
>TRBJ1-1|-|TRBV29-1
CSSDRGQGTEAFF
>TRBJ2-4|-|TRBV28
CASNSEAGLGNIQYF
>TRBJ1-1|-|TRBV7-8
CASIDRDVTEAFF
>TRBJ1-6|-|TRBV14
CASSKQGSYNSPLHF
>TRBJ2-3|-|TRBV3-1/TRBV3-2
CASSQDGRTDTQYF
>TRBJ2-2|-|TRBV19
CASRQTSGSQSANTGELFF
>TRBJ2-4|-|TRBV19
CATQVGTVSRTIQYF
>TRBJ1-3|-|TRBV28
CASSSQGVGNTIYF
>TRBJ2-2|-|TRBV7-9
CASSPRYTGELFF
>TRBJ2-5|-|TRBV5-1
CASSKNSGTRRETQYF
>TRBJ2-1|-|TRBV4-1
CASSPGTSGSDEQFF
>TRBJ1-2|-|TRBV5-4
CASSWTGTVDYTF
>TRBJ2-3|-|TRBV5-1
CASSLSRGASSTDTQYF
>TRBJ2-3|-|TRBV7-3
CASSLSGTQGADTQYF
>TRBJ2-3|-|TRBV11-2
CASDRYSTDTQYF
>TRBJ2-7|-|TRBV6-6
CASSFQGQTYEQYF
>TRBJ2-1|few|TRBV7-2
CASSLESVAGEQFF
>TRBJ1-1|-|TRBV28
CASSRMTVNTEAFF
>TRBJ2-4|-|TRBV30
CAWSPLLGSSGGASAKNIQYF
>TRBJ1-6|-|TRBV5-5
CASSLARGRRDSPLHF
>TRBJ2-3|-|TRBV23-1
CASSQTRELTQYF
>TRBJ1-3|once|TRBV6-5
CASRYAAGIHF
>TRBJ2-2|-|TRBV7-9
CASSFSAGGPRNTGELFF
>TRBJ2-5|-|TRBV28
CASSLRQTGTRETQYF
>TRBJ1-3|few|TRBV2
CASSFRTGPSGNTIYF
>TRBJ2-3|-|TRBV6-5
CASRTSSGDTQYF
>TRBJ2-2|-|TRBV7-8
CASSSGVSGSIAGELFF
>TRBJ2-7|-|TRBV4-1
CASSQDRSSYEQYF
>TRBJ2-5|-|TRBV9
CASSVSSRKETQYF
>TRBJ2-7|few|TRBV7-9
CASSFDRGQYEQYF
>TRBJ2-3|-|TRBV11-2
CASSLLRGKSSTDTQYF
>TRBJ2-7|-|TRBV20-1
CSASLRVGGHEQYF
>TRBJ1-2|once|TRBV5-4
CASSQTGTGANYGYTF
>TRBJ2-7|-|TRBV19
CASSINSNYEQYF
>TRBJ2-5|-|TRBV5-4
CASSLFVGGPKGETQYF
>TRBJ1-5|-|TRBV27
CASSLLVDQPQHF
>TRBJ2-3|once|TRBV6-6
CASSPLTSGGVTDTQYF
>TRBJ1-4|-|TRBV28
CASSAGTVNEKLFF
>TRBJ2-1|-|TRBV16
CASSLAGGRDEQFF
>TRBJ1-4|-|TRBV6-5
CASSRGIDHEKLFF
>TRBJ2-1|-|TRBV7-7
CASSSNAGASFDEQFF
>TRBJ2-7|many|TRBV10-2
CASPPQGYEQYF
>TRBJ1-3|-|TRBV28
CASSYPPGQVTGNTIYF
>TRBJ2-4|-|TRBV7-3
CASSLVPGGNIQYF
>TRBJ1-5|-|TRBV28
CANSPKQGTQPQHF
>TRBJ1-6|few|TRBV18
CASSPQGRLNSPLHF
>TRBJ1-2|-|TRBV3-1/TRBV3-2
CASSHKMGLIRTNDKGGYTF
>TRBJ1-1|-|TRBV3-1/TRBV3-2
CASSQAGTNTEAFF
>TRBJ2-1|few|TRBV5-8
CASNLVGLAGDNEQFF
>TRBJ2-2|-|TRBV7-8
CASSLGPREGPGELFF
>TRBJ2-5|-|TRBV9
CASSSRTSQETQYF